This TCR beta chain was sequenced for a study of T cell responses to AZD1222 COVID-19 vaccine. Study in general: Whether given at about 4 or about 12 weeks, second doses were pooled.

Concerning this clone: Antigen: not known.

Overall study results and limits: A mostly white British donor set with more females was recruited, and clonal diversity was possibly underestimated. Baseline serology detected seropositivity in only a handful of AZD1222 recipients. Unmutated variant regions reportedly attract nearly half of all spike-specific TCRs.

The assay was immunoSEQ multiplex PCR, and TCRdb's table has in-frame clones only and misses some. The table includes more than 110,000 clones, more than 85% detected once. The TCR sequence derives from an adult in good health. The input for sequencing was peripheral blood, taken on day 0 of AZD1222 vaccination.

The CDR3 coding sequence is TGTGCCAGCTTACCGGGACAGGGGGCTTTGGAGCAGTACTTC. Its translation is CASLPGQGALEQYF. The gene calls are TRBV6-5 and TRBJ2-7; 12 bases match TRBD1. The CDR3 is 14 residues long. The ends lost 8 bases at V and 7 bases at J; junction bases unmatched: 9. Germline CDR1 reads MNHEY; CDR2 reads SVGAGI.